This TCR beta chain was sequenced in a study of blood T cell repertoires in COVID-19. Overall study: COVID-19 samples collected from the United States, Italy and Spain covered acute and convalescent phases.

Two negative PCRs, clearance, or symptom resolution had been documented for recovered Cohort 3 donors. Germline CDR1 LNHDA, CDR2 SQIVND (reference sequence). This CDR3 has 14 amino acids. With 3 bases removed from V and 3 bases from J, the gap between germline ends came to 11 bases. Assay used: immunoSEQ multiplex PCR; TCRdb lists only in-frame clones, some missing. The sample consists of about 220,000 clones, around 89% of them appearing once. The rearrangement uses TRBV19 and TRBJ2-5; D may be TRBD1 (6 bases). This sequence originates from a woman in her thirties who had recovered from COVID-19. The sequencing input was PBMCs or T cells enriched from blood (not recorded which). The CDR3 spells CASSIGGQKETQYF. The CDR3 DNA follows: TGTGCCAGTAGTATCGGCGGACAGAAAGAGACCCAGTACTTC.